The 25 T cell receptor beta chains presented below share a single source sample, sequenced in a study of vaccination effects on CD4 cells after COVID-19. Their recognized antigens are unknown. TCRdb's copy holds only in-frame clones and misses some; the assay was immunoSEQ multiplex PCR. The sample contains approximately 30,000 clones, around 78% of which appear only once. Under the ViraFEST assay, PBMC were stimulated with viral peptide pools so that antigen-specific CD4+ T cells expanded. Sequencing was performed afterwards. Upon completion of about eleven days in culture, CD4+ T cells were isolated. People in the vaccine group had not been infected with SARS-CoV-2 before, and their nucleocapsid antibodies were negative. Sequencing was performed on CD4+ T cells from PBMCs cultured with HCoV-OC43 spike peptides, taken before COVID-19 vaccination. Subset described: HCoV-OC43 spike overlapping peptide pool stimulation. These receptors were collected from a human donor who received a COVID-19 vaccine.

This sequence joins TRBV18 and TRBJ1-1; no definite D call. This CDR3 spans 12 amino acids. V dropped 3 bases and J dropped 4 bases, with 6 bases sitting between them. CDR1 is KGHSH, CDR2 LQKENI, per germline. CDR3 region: CASSPYPTEAFF. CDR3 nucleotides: TGTGCCAGCTCACCCTATCCCACTGAAGCTTTCTTT.

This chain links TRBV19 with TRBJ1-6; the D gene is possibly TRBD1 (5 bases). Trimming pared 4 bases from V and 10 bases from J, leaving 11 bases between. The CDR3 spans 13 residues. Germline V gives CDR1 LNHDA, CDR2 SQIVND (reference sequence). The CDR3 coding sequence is TGTGCCAGTAGTAGGGGGGAATACTCACCCCTCCACTTT. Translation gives CASSRGEYSPLHF.

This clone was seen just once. The CDR3 DNA reads as TGTGCCTGGAGTTCGGGCGGCCCCTATGGCTACACCTTC. Its translation: CAWSSGGPYGYTF. The chain is built from TRBV30 and TRBJ1-2; D ambiguous. This CDR3 region has 13 residues. V was clipped by 2 bases and J by 4 bases, with 11 bases between them. Germline CDR1 and CDR2: GTSNPN and SVGIG (reference sequence).

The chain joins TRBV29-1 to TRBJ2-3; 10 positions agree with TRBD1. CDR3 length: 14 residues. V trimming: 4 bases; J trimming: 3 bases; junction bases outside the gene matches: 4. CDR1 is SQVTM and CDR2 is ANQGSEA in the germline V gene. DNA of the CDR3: TGCAGCGTTGGCCGGGACAGGGGAACAGATACGCAGTATTTT. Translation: CSVGRDRGTDTQYF.

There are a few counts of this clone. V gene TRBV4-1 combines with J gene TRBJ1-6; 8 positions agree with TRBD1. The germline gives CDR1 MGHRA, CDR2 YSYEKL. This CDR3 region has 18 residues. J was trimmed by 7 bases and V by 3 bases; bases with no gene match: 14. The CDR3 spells CASSQSPGQAKRNSPLHF. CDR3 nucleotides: TGCGCCAGCAGCCAGTCCCCGGGACAGGCCAAGAGGAATTCACCCCTCCACTTT.

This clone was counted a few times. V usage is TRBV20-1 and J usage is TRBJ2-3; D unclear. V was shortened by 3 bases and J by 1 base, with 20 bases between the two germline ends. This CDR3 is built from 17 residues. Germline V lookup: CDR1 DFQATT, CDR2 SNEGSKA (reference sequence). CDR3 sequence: CSASVPFPGRGTDTQYF. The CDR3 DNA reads TGCAGTGCTAGTGTTCCTTTTCCCGGCCGTGGCACAGATACGCAGTATTTT.

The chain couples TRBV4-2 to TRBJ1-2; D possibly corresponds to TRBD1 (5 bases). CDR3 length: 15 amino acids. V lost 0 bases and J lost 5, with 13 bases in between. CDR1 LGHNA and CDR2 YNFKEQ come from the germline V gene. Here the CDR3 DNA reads TGTGCCAGCAGCCAAGAGGTCAGGGAGGGGTATGGCTACACCTTC. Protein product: CASSQEVREGYGYTF.

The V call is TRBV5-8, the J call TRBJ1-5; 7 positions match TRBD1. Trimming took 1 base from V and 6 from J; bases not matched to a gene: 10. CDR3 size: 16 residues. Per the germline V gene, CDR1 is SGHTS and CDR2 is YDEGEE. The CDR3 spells CASSLLTGQTLQPQHF. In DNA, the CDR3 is TGTGCCAGCAGCTTGTTGACGGGACAGACACTTCAGCCCCAGCATTTT.

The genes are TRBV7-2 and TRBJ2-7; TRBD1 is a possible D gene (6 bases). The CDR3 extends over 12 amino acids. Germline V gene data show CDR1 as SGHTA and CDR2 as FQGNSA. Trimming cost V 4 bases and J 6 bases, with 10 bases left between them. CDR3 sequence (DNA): TGTGCCAGCAGCTGGGACATCGGCGAGCAGTACTTC. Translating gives CASSWDIGEQYF. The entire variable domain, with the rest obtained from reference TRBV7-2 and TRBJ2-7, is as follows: GAGVSQSPSNKVTEKGKDVELRCDPISGHTALYWYRQSLGQGLEFLIYFQGNSAPDKSGLPSDRFSAERTGGSVSTLTIQRTQQEDSAVYLCASSWDIGEQYFGPGTRLTVT.

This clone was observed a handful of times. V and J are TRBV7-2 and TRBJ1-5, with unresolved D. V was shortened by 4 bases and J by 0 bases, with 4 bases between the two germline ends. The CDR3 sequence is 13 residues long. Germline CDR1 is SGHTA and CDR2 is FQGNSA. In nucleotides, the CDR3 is TGTGCCAGCAGCTACTATAGCAATCAGCCCCAGCATTTT. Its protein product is CASSYYSNQPQHF. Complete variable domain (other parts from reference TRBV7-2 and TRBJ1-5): GAGVSQSPSNKVTEKGKDVELRCDPISGHTALYWYRQSLGQGLEFLIYFQGNSAPDKSGLPSDRFSAERTGGSVSTLTIQRTQQEDSAVYLCASSYYSNQPQHFGDGTRLSIL.

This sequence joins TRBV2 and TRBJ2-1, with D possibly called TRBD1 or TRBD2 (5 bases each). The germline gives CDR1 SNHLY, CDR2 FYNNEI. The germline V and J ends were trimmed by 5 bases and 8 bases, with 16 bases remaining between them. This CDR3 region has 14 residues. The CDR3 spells CASSKTGTDDEQFF. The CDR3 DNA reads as TGTGCCAGCAGTAAGACTGGGACGGATGATGAGCAGTTCTTC.

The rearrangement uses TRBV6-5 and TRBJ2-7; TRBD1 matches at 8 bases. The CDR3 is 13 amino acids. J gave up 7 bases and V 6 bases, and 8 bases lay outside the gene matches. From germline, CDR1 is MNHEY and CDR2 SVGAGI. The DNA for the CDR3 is TGTGCCAGCAGCCGCCCCGGGACAGGAGAGCAGTACTTC. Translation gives CASSRPGTGEQYF.

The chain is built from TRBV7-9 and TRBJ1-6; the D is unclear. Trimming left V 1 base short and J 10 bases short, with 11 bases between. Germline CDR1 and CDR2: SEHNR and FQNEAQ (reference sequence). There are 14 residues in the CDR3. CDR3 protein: CASSLGTAGSPLHF. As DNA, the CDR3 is TGTGCCAGCAGCTTAGGAACGGCTGGGTCACCCCTCCACTTT.

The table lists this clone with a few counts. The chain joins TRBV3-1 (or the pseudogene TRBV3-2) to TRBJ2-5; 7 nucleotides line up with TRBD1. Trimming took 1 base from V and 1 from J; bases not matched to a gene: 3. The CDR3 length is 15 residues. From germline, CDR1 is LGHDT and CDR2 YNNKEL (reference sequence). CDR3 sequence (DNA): TGTGCCAGCAGCCAAGGGGACAGACTCCAAGAGACCCAGTACTTC. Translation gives CASSQGDRLQETQYF.

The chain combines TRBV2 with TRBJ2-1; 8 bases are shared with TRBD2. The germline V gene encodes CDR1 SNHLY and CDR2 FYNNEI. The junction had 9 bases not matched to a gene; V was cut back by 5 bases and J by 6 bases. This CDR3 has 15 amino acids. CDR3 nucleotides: TGTGCCAGCAGTCCCCCCGGGAGGGCCGTCAATGAGCAGTTCTTC. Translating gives CASSPPGRAVNEQFF.

CDR3 in amino acids: CASSLGPRRANYGYTF. CDR3 DNA: TGTGCCAGCAGCTTGGGGCCCCGTAGAGCTAACTATGGCTACACCTTC. This chain joins TRBV5-5 and TRBJ1-2; no definite D call. Trimming left V 0 bases short and J 0 bases short, with 12 bases between. The CDR3 sequence is 16 residues long. Germline V gives CDR1 SGHKS, CDR2 YYEKEE (reference sequence).

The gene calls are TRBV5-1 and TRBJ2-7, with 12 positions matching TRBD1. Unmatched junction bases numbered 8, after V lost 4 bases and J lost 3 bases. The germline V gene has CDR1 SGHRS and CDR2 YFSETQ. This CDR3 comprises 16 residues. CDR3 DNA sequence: TGCGCCAGCAGCCTAGGGGGGACAGGGGGCATCTACGAGCAGTACTTC. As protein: CASSLGGTGGIYEQYF. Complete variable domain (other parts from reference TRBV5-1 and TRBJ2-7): KAGVTQTPRYLIKTRGQQVTLSCSPISGHRSVSWYQQTPGQGLQFLFEYFSETQRNKGNFPGRFSGRQFSNSRSEMNVSTLELGDSALYLCASSLGGTGGIYEQYFGPGTRLTVT.

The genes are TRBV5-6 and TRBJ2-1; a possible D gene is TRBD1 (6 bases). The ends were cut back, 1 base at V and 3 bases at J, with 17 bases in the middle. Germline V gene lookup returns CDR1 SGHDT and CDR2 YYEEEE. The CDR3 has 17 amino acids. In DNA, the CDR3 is TGTGCCAGCAGCTTGTCGCCGACAGGCGACCTCTACAATGAGCAGTTCTTC. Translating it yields CASSLSPTGDLYNEQFF.

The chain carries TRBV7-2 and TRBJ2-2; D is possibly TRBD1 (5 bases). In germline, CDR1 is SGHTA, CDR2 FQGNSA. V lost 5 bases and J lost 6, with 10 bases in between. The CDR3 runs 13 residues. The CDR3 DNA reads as TGTGCCAGCAGCCCTGGACAATCCGGGGAGCTGTTTTTT. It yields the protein CASSPGQSGELFF.

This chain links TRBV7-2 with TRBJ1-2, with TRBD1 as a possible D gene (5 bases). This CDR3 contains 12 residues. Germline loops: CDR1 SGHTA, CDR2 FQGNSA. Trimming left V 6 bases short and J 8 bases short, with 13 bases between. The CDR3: CASSRTGVGYTF. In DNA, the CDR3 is TGTGCCAGCAGTCGCACAGGTGTGGGCTACACCTTC.

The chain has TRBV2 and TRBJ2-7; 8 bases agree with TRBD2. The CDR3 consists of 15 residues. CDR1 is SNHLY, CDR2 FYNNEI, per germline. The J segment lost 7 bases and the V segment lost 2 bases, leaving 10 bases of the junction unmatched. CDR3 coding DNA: TGTGCCAGCAGTGAAAGGAGCGGGAGTAGGTGGGAGCAGTACTTC. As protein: CASSERSGSRWEQYF.

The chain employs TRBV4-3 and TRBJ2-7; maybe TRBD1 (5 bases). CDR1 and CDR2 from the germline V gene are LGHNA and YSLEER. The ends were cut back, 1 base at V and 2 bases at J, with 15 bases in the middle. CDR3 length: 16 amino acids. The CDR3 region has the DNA TGCGCCAGCAGCCAAGCGTTATCTCAGGGCCCCTACGAGCAGTACTTC. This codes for CASSQALSQGPYEQYF.

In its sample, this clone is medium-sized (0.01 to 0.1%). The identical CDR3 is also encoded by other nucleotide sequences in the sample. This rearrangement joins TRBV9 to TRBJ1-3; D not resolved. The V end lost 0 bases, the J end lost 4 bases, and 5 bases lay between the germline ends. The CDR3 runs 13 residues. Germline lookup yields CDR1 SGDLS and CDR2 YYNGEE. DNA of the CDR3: TGTGCCAGCAGCGTAGGAGACGGAAACACCATATATTTT. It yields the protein CASSVGDGNTIYF. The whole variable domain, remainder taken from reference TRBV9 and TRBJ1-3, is DSGVTQTPKHLITATGQRVTLRCSPRSGDLSVYWYQQSLDQGLQFLIQYYNGEERAKGNILERFSAQQFPDLHSELNLSSLELGDSALYFCASSVGDGNTIYFGEGSWLTVV.

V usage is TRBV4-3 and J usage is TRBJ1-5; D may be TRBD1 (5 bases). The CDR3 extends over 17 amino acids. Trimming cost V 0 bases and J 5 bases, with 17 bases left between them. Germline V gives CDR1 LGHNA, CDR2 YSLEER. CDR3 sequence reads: CASSQEQDLGPYQPQHF. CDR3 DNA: TGCGCCAGCAGCCAAGAACAGGATTTGGGTCCCTATCAGCCCCAGCATTTT.

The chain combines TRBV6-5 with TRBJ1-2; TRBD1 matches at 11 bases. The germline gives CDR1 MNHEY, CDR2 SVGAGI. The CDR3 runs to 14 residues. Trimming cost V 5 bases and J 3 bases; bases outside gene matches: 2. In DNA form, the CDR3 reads TGTGCCAGCAGTAGGGACAGGGGGTACTATGGCTACACCTTC. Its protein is CASSRDRGYYGYTF.